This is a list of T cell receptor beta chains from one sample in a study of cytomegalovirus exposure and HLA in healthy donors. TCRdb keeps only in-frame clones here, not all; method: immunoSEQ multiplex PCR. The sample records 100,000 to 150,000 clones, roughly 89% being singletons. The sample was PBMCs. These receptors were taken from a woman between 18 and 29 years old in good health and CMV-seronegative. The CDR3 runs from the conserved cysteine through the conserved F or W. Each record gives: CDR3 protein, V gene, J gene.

CDR3: CASSPARGGYEQYF; V: TRBV18; J: TRBJ2-7
CDR3: CAWSVQVGVSYNSPLHF; V: TRBV30; J: TRBJ1-6
CDR3: CASSRTGGAVELFF; V: TRBV27; J: TRBJ2-2
CDR3: CASSFYGDRNDGYTF; V: TRBV5-1; J: TRBJ1-2
CDR3: CASSSNQGGEAFF; V: TRBV19; J: TRBJ1-1
CDR3: CASSPRAGVDTGELFF; V: TRBV18; J: TRBJ2-2
CDR3: CASSRTGGRDIQYF; V: TRBV18; J: TRBJ2-4
CDR3: CASRQGPMNTEAFF; V: TRBV6-4; J: TRBJ1-1
CDR3: CASSYNGGRQPQHF; V: TRBV6-6; J: TRBJ1-5
CDR3: CSVTGAVMDIQYF; V: TRBV29-1; J: TRBJ2-4
CDR3: CASSNNRDRGLSNQPQHF; V: TRBV6-8; J: TRBJ1-5
CDR3: CASRPPGQSTDTQYF; V: TRBV27; J: TRBJ2-3
CDR3: CARSLAQATGNTIYF; V: TRBV5-3; J: TRBJ1-3
CDR3: CKGDLSYNEQFF; V: TRBV21-1; J: TRBJ2-1
CDR3: CASKIRQGHQPQHF; V: TRBV27; J: TRBJ1-5
CDR3: CASSYTGTSGNDEQYF; V: TRBV6-5; J: TRBJ2-7
CDR3: CASSLGWARYSGNTIYF; V: TRBV11-2; J: TRBJ1-3
CDR3: CATTEGGSGNTIYF; V: TRBV28; J: TRBJ1-3
CDR3: CASSTDATGAARGYTF; V: TRBV28; J: TRBJ1-2
CDR3: CASSLAGGGADTQYF; V: TRBV10-2; J: TRBJ2-3
CDR3: CASSVEADLRLNF; V: TRBV9; J: TRBJ2-7
CDR3: CAWTEGGGTLKF; V: TRBV30; J: TRBJ1-4
CDR3: CSVAGPSYNEQFF; V: TRBV29-1; J: TRBJ2-1